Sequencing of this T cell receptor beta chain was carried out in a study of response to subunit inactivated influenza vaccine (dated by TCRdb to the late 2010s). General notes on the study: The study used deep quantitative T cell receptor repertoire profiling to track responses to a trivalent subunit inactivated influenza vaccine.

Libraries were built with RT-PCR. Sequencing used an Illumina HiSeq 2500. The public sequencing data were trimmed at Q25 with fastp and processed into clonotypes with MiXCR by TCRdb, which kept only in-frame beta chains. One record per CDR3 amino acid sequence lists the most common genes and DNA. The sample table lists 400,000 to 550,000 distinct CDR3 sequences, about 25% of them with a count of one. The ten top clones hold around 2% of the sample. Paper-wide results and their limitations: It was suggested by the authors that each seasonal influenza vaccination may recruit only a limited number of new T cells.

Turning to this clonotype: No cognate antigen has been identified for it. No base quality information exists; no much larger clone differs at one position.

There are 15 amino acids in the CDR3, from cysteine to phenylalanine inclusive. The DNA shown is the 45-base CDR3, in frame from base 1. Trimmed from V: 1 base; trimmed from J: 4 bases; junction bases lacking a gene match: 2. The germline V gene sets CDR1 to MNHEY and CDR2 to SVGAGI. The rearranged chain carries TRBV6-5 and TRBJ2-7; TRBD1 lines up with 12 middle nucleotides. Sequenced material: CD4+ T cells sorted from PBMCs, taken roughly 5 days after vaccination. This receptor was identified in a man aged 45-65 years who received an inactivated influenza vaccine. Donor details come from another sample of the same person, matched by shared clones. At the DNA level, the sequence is TGTGCCAGCAGTTACTGGGACAGGGGGCAGTACGAGCAGTACTTC. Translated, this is CASSYWDRGQYEQYF.